The present TCR beta chain was sequenced within a study of blood T cell repertoires in COVID-19. Study details: Acute-phase and convalescent COVID-19 samples originated in the United States, Italy and Spain. T cells, B-cell-depleted T cells, or PBMCs supplied cDNA or gDNA.

Losses at the gene ends were 10 bases for V and 4 bases for J; bases not matched to a gene: 13. Per the germline V gene, CDR1 is LNHDA and CDR2 is SQIVND (reference sequence). This CDR3 spans 15 amino acids. As originally analysed: Nucleated cell counts were estimated from reference gene primer amplification. Assay: immunoSEQ multiplex PCR; the TCRdb copy retains only in-frame clones and omits some. The DNA gave D and trimming, while V, J and clone size come from that table. This table has approximately 100,000 clones, over 75% appearing once. This sequence originates from a woman in her thirties with acute or convalescent COVID-19. The chain uses TRBV19 and TRBJ2-7, with 10 nucleotides matching TRBD2. The sequencing input was peripheral blood. As DNA, the CDR3 is TGTGCCACCGGAGGGGGACTAGCGAGGATTTACGAGCAGTACTTC. This encodes CATGGGLARIYEQYF.